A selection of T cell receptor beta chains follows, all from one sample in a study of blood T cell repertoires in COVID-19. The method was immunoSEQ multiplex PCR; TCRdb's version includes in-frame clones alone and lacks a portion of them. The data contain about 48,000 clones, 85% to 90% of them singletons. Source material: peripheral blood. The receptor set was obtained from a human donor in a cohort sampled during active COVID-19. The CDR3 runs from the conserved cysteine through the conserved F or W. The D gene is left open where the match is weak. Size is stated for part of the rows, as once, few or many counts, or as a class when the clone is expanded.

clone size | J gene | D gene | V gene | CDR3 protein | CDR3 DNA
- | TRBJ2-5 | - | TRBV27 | CASSLGRQETQYF | TGTGCCAGCAGTTTGGGGAGACAAGAGACCCAGTACTTC
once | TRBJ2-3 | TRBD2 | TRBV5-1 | CASSFETSVDTQYF | TGCGCCAGCAGCTTTGAGACTAGCGTAGATACGCAGTATTTT
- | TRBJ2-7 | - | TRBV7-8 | CASSLGLSYEQYF | TGTGCCAGCAGCTTGGGACTTTCCTACGAGCAGTACTTC
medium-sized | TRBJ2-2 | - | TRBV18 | CASPRDSGELFF | TGTGCCAGCCCGAGGGATTCCGGGGAGCTGTTTTTT
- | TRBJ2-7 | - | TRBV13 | CASSLGQGSSYEQYF | TGTGCCAGCAGCTTGGGGCAGGGGAGTTCCTACGAGCAGTACTTC
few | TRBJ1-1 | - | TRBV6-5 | CASSKSGTEAFF | TGTGCCAGCAGTAAATCCGGGACAGAAGCTTTCTTT
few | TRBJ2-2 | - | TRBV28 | CASSRSGSNTGELFF | TGTGCCAGCAGCCGAAGCGGGTCGAACACCGGGGAGCTGTTTTTT
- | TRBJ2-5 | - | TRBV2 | CASSVGRLETQYF | TGTGCCAGCAGTGTAGGGAGGTTGGAGACCCAGTACTTC
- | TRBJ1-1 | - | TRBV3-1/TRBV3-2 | CASSLGGRGGTEAFF | TGTGCCAGCAGCCTTGGGGGGAGGGGAGGGACTGAAGCTTTCTTT
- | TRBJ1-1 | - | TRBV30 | CAWSGQMNTEAFF | TGTGCCTGGAGTGGACAGATGAACACTGAAGCTTTCTTT
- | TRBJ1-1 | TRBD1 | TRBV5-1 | CASTRDRVMNTEAFF | TGCGCCAGCACCCGGGACAGAGTCATGAACACTGAAGCTTTCTTT
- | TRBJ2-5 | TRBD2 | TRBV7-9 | CASSSPTSDQETQYF | TGTGCCAGCAGCTCCCCCACTAGCGACCAAGAGACCCAGTACTTC
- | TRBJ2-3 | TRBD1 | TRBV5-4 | CASSFADRYTDTQYF | TGTGCCAGCAGCTTTGCGGACAGGTATACAGATACGCAGTATTTT
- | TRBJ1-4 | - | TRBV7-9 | CASSLGLNEKLFF | TGTGCCAGCAGCTTGGGGCTGAATGAAAAACTGTTTTTT
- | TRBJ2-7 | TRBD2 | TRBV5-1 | CASSLNLADPYEQYF | TGCGCCAGCAGCTTGAATCTAGCGGACCCCTACGAGCAGTACTTC
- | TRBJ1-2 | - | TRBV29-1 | CSANTYYGYTF | TGCAGCGCCAACACCTACTATGGCTACACCTTC
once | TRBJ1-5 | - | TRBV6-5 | CASSSLTASNQPQHF | TGTGCCAGCAGTTCTTTGACAGCAAGCAATCAGCCCCAGCATTTT
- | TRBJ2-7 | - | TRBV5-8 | CASSFGSSYEQYF | TGTGCCAGCAGCTTCGGTAGCTCCTACGAGCAGTACTTC
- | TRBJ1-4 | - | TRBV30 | CAWRRRRNEKLFF | TGTGCCTGGAGACGTCGGAGAAATGAAAAACTGTTTTTT
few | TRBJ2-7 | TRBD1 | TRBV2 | CASRPPPTGTSEQYF | TGTGCCAGCAGGCCGCCCCCGACAGGGACGAGCGAGCAGTACTTC
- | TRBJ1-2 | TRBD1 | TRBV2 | CASKTGGLYGYTF | TGTGCCAGCAAGACAGGGGGCCTCTATGGCTACACCTTC
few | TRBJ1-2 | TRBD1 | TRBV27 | CASSLIQGEGYTF | TGTGCCAGCAGTTTGATACAGGGGGAAGGCTACACCTTC
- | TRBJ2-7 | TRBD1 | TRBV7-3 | CASSPTGTAEQYF | TGTGCCAGCAGCCCAACAGGGACAGCCGAGCAGTACTTC
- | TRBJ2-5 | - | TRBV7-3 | CASSFGSGETQYF | TGTGCCAGCAGCTTTGGGTCAGGGGAGACCCAGTACTTC
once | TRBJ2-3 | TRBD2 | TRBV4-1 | CASSQGLVDTQYF | TGCGCCAGCAGCCAGGGACTAGTGGATACGCAGTATTTT